The 13 T cell receptor beta chains presented below share a single source sample, sequenced in a study of blood T cell repertoires in COVID-19. Repertoires were generated with immunoSEQ multiplex PCR, while TCRdb's copy carries only in-frame clones and drops some. The data hold 93,000 or so clones, with approximately 86% observed a single time. The specimen was peripheral blood. Source of these receptors: a human donor in a cohort sampled during active COVID-19.

V gene TRBV27 combines with J gene TRBJ2-1, with 7 bases matching TRBD2. This CDR3 comprises 18 residues. Trimming cost V 1 base and J 0 bases; bases outside gene matches: 9. CDR1 is MNHEY, CDR2 SMNVEV, per germline (reference sequence). This CDR3 reads CASSLFATAGSSYNEQFF. Here the CDR3 DNA reads TGTGCCAGCAGTTTATTCGCGACAGCGGGGAGCTCCTACAATGAGCAGTTCTTC.

CDR3 nucleotides: TGTGCCAGCTCACCGGACAGGGGTGACTATGGCTACACCTTC. Its translation is CASSPDRGDYGYTF. The rearrangement joins TRBV18 to TRBJ1-2, with 9 nucleotides matching TRBD1. V dropped 3 bases and J dropped 3; count of bases not matched to a gene: 2. Germline V gene lookup returns CDR1 KGHSH and CDR2 LQKENI. CDR3 size: 14 residues.

The V and J genes are TRBV7-2 and TRBJ1-5, with 8 bases that match TRBD1. The junction had 19 bases not matched to a gene; V was cut back by 5 bases and J by 7 bases. The CDR3 extends over 18 amino acids. Germline V gene lookup returns CDR1 SGHTA and CDR2 FQGNSA. The CDR3 region is CASSPPRVGIQGDQPQHF. Here the CDR3 DNA reads TGTGCCAGCAGCCCCCCCCGGGTGGGTATACAGGGGGACCAGCCCCAGCATTTT.

The chain uses TRBV28 and TRBJ1-6; D uncertain. Germline V CDR1 and CDR2: MDHEN, SYDVKM. The CDR3 consists of 16 residues. Trimming cost V 7 bases and J 0 bases, with 13 bases left between them. The CDR3 DNA follows: TGTGCCAGCAAGGTGGGCATGAGCTCCTATAATTCACCCCTCCACTTT. It translates to CASKVGMSSYNSPLHF.

The chain carries TRBV4-1 and TRBJ2-3; TRBD2 matches 9 bases. The CDR3 is 17 residues long. Germline values: CDR1 MGHRA, CDR2 YSYEKL. V dropped 4 bases and J dropped 3; count of bases not matched to a gene: 11. CDR3 amino acids: CASSPLGGGAKTDTQYF. As DNA, the CDR3 is TGCGCCAGCAGCCCACTAGGCGGGGGGGCCAAAACAGATACGCAGTATTTT.

The rearrangement joins TRBV19 to TRBJ2-7; a possible D gene is TRBD2 (5 bases). From germline, CDR1 is LNHDA and CDR2 SQIVND (reference sequence). The CDR3 covers 13 residues. V shed 4 bases and J shed 7 bases, with 14 bases lying between them. Here the CDR3 reads CASSTHSRGEQYF. In DNA form, the CDR3 reads TGTGCCAGTAGTACTCACTCCCGCGGGGAGCAGTACTTC.

The chain combines TRBV29-1 with TRBJ2-2; 7 bases line up with TRBD2. The CDR3 sequence is 14 residues long. CDR1 and CDR2 (germline): SQVTM, ANQGSEA. J was trimmed by 5 bases and V by 7 bases; bases with no gene match: 10. The CDR3 is CSGILAGITGELFF. CDR3 DNA: TGCAGCGGGATTTTAGCGGGTATAACCGGGGAGCTGTTTTTT.

The V call is TRBV5-1, the J call TRBJ1-3, with D hard to call. V lost 3 bases and J 0 bases, leaving 10 bases between the germline ends. The CDR3 sequence is 15 residues long. The germline gives CDR1 SGHRS, CDR2 YFSETQ. DNA for the CDR3: TGCGCCAGCAGCTCAACCCCAGACTCTGGAAACACCATATATTTT. Protein sequence: CASSSTPDSGNTIYF.

The V and J genes are TRBV5-4 and TRBJ2-2, with D tentatively TRBD2 (6 bases). Trimming cost V 4 bases and J 1 base, with 14 bases left between them. The CDR3 is 16 amino acids. From germline, CDR1 is SGHNT and CDR2 YYREEE (reference sequence). The CDR3 nucleotides are TGTGCCAGCAGCGCTGAGGTCGGGGGGAACACCGGGGAGCTGTTTTTT. Amino acids: CASSAEVGGNTGELFF.

V and J are TRBV30 and TRBJ1-1, with 8 bases that match TRBD1. The CDR3 contains 14 residues. Germline values: CDR1 GTSNPN, CDR2 SVGIG (reference sequence). Unmatched junction bases numbered 5, after V lost 1 base and J lost 4 bases. CDR3 DNA sequence: TGTGCCTGGAGTGAGGAGGGGACAGGCACTGAAGCTTTCTTT. Translated, it gives CAWSEEGTGTEAFF. Together with reference TRBV30 and TRBJ1-1, the CDR3 gives the full variable domain: SQTIHQWPATLVQPVGSPLSLECTVEGTSNPNLYWYRQAAGRGLQLLFYSVGIGQISSEVPQNLSASRPQDRQFILSSKKLLLSDSGFYLCAWSEEGTGTEAFFGQGTRLTVV.

The V gene is TRBV14, the J gene TRBJ1-6; 8 bases line up with TRBD1. The CDR3 is made up of 16 amino acids. The V segment lost 4 bases and the J segment 7 bases; nucleotides outside the gene matches: 9. CDR1 and CDR2 from the germline V gene are SGHDN and FVKESK. The CDR3: CASSLSWTGLNSPLHF. The CDR3 coding sequence is TGTGCCAGCAGCCTGAGCTGGACAGGGTTAAATTCACCCCTCCACTTT.

This chain connects TRBV15 to TRBJ1-5, with D tentatively TRBD1 (6 bases). Germline lookup yields CDR1 LNHNV and CDR2 YYDKDF (reference sequence). The V end was cut by 5 bases, the J end by 2 bases, with 16 bases between. The CDR3 extends over 16 amino acids. The CDR3, as DNA: TGTGCCACCAGCGCTCCTCCTAACAGGGGCAATCAGCCCCAGCATTTT. Protein sequence: CATSAPPNRGNQPQHF.

This chain uses TRBV13 with TRBJ2-7; 15 bases match TRBD2. V lost 7 bases and J lost 8; bases outside the gene matches: 15. Germline loops: CDR1 PRHDT, CDR2 FYEKMQ (reference sequence). This CDR3 is built from 17 residues. The CDR3 reads CASNSRSPGLAGGKQYF. The CDR3 nucleotides are TGTGCCAGCAACTCCCGTTCTCCGGGACTAGCGGGAGGTAAGCAGTACTTC. Supplemented by reference TRBV13 and TRBJ2-7, the full variable domain reads AAGVIQSPRHLIKEKRETATLKCYPIPRHDTVYWYQQGPGQDPQFLISFYEKMQSDKGSIPDRFSAQQFSDYHSELNMSSLELGDSALYFCASNSRSPGLAGGKQYFGPGTRLTVT.